These 18 T cell receptor beta chains came from one sample sequenced in a study of T cells in Graves' hyperthyroidism and ophthalmopathy. Amplification targeted TCR beta CDR3 regions from RNA transcripts. Carried out on the TCR CDR3, a first-round RT-PCR used the HTBI primer set. Via MiXCR, TCRdb re-called the multiplex PCR reads, giving one row per CDR3 protein. Of 550,000 to 700,000 distinct CDR3 sequences listed, roughly 14% are singletons. Source material: blood. The receptor source for this set is a middle-aged woman with Graves' ophthalmopathy.

This clonotype was counted ten times or more. The V and J genes are TRBV6-2 or TRBV6-3 and TRBJ2-2; no firm D call. Deletions cut 2 bases from V and 1 base from J, with 8 bases between. This CDR3 region has 15 residues. The germline CDR1 and CDR2 sequences are MNHEY and SVGEGT. CDR3 residues: CASSYGTENTGELFF. The CDR3 region has the DNA TGTGCCAGCAGTTACGGAACAGAGAACACCGGGGAGCTGTTTTTT.

The chain carries TRBV7-3 and TRBJ2-3, with D possibly matching TRBD2 (6 bases). CDR3 length: 15 amino acids. V gave up 9 bases and J gave up 2 bases, with 18 bases separating them. Per the germline V gene, CDR1 is SGHTA and CDR2 is FQGTGA. Here the CDR3 DNA reads TGTGCCAGTACCGGGAGCGGGCTACCCACAGATACGCAGTATTTT. Protein sequence: CASTGSGLPTDTQYF.

This clonotype was detected many times. V usage is TRBV9 and J usage is TRBJ1-2; D is possibly TRBD1 (5 bases). The germline V gene has CDR1 SGDLS and CDR2 YYNGEE. The CDR3 runs 14 residues. Trimming removed 5 bases at V and 4 bases at J, with 15 bases between. The CDR3 region is CASSPSDISYGYTF. The CDR3 coding sequence is TGTGCCAGCAGTCCGTCGGACATTTCCTATGGCTACACCTTC.

The V gene is TRBV5-1, the J gene TRBJ2-7; D is possibly TRBD1 (6 bases). The germline gives CDR1 SGHRS, CDR2 YFSETQ. CDR3 length: 16 residues. V shed 4 bases and J shed 0 bases, with 17 bases lying between them. CDR3 bases: TGCGCCAGCAGCCCAAAACAGGGCCCAAGCTCCTACGAGCAGTACTTC. Protein: CASSPKQGPSSYEQYF.

This clonotype was seen repeatedly, ten times or more. The chain recombines TRBV18 with TRBJ1-1; D possibly corresponds to TRBD1 (6 bases). Trimming stripped 3 bases from V and 1 base from J, with 9 bases between. The CDR3 is 14 amino acids. Germline lookup yields CDR1 KGHSH and CDR2 LQKENI. The CDR3 reads CASSPLDRNTEAFF. The CDR3 DNA reads TGTGCCAGCTCACCCCTGGACAGGAACACTGAAGCTTTCTTT.

This clonotype was observed many times. J is TRBJ2-5 and V is TRBV20-1; a possible D gene is TRBD2 (6 bases). Deletions cut 5 bases from V and 4 bases from J, with 14 bases between. CDR3 size: 13 residues. Germline-derived CDR1 and CDR2 are DFQATT and SNEGSKA (reference sequence). CDR3 in amino acids: CSASGVGGETQYF. The CDR3 coding sequence is TGCAGTGCTTCGGGAGTAGGAGGAGAGACCCAGTACTTC.

In this sample, this clonotype turned up many times. V and J are TRBV18 and TRBJ2-7; 11 nucleotides agree with TRBD2. Germline V gives CDR1 KGHSH, CDR2 LQKENI. This CDR3 has 13 amino acids. V was clipped by 5 bases and J by 4 bases; unmatched bases: 1. CDR3 nucleotide sequence: TGTGCCAGCTCAGCTAGCGGGAGGTACGAGCAGTACTTC. Translating it yields CASSASGRYEQYF. The full variable domain, rest sourced from reference TRBV18 and TRBJ2-7, is NAGVMQNPRHLVRRRGQEARLRCSPMKGHSHVYWYRQLPEEGLKFMVYLQKENIIDESGMPKERFSAEFPKEGPSILRIQQVVRGDSAAYFCASSASGRYEQYFGPGTRLTVT.

This clonotype has at least ten counts. The chain employs TRBV25-1 and TRBJ2-2; TRBD2 is a possible D gene (5 bases). Germline CDR1 MGHDK, CDR2 SYGVNS. Between the trimmed V and J ends, which lost 4 bases and 0 bases, there was a span of 9 bases. This CDR3 contains 15 residues. The CDR3 coding sequence is TGTGCCAGCAGTGCCCCCGGGACGAACACCGGGGAGCTGTTTTTT. Translated: CASSAPGTNTGELFF. The whole variable domain, filled in from reference TRBV25-1 and TRBJ2-2, reads EADIYQTPRYLVIGTGKKITLECSQTMGHDKMYWYQQDPGMELHLIHYSYGVNSTEKGDLSSESTVSRIRTEHFPLTLESARPSHTSQYLCASSAPGTNTGELFFGEGSRLTVL.

This clonotype appeared a few times. The V and J genes are TRBV20-1 and TRBJ1-1, with 12 bases that match TRBD1. This CDR3 contains 15 residues. The ends lost 4 bases at V and 2 bases at J; junction bases unmatched: 5. Germline CDR1 DFQATT, CDR2 SNEGSKA (reference sequence). In DNA, the CDR3 is TGCAGTGCTAATACCGGGACAGGGGGCAACACTGAAGCTTTCTTT. It encodes CSANTGTGGNTEAFF.

The rearrangement uses TRBV19 and TRBJ1-5; D is perhaps TRBD1 (6 bases). The CDR3 has 16 residues. From germline, CDR1 is LNHDA and CDR2 SQIVND (reference sequence). Trimming stripped 7 bases from V and 7 bases from J, with 23 bases between. This chain's CDR3 is CASIPEGGVSIQPQHF. The CDR3 nucleotides read TGTGCCAGTATCCCGGAGGGGGGGGTCTCTATCCAGCCCCAGCATTTT.

Many counts were recorded for this clonotype. This chain connects TRBV28 to TRBJ1-1; 7 nucleotides agree with TRBD1. This CDR3 is 12 amino acids long. CDR1 and CDR2 (germline): MDHEN, SYDVKM. V lost 1 base to trimming and J lost 13 bases; unmatched junction nucleotides: 6. The CDR3 coding sequence is TGTGCCAGCAGTTTATCCCAACACAGGGGTTTCTTT. Translated, it gives CASSLSQHRGFF.

This clonotype was seen more than once but under ten times. The gene calls are TRBV18 and TRBJ2-6; D not certain. Germline CDR1 KGHSH, CDR2 LQKENI. Trimming left V 3 bases short and J 10 bases short, with 7 bases between. This CDR3 is built from 12 residues. The CDR3 DNA sequence: TGTGCCAGCTCACCGTCCTCAAACGTCCTGACTTTC. The encoded protein is CASSPSSNVLTF.

In its sample, this clonotype was seen many times. J is TRBJ2-3 and V is TRBV27; 7 bases align to TRBD1. The CDR3 sequence is 15 residues long. The V segment lost 5 bases and the J segment 0 bases; nucleotides outside the gene matches: 5. The germline V gene has CDR1 MNHEY and CDR2 SMNVEV (reference sequence). The CDR3 sequence: CASSQQGWSTDTQYF. CDR3 nucleotide sequence: TGTGCCAGCAGTCAACAGGGGTGGAGCACAGATACGCAGTATTTT.

The table lists this clonotype with a few counts. V is TRBV4-1 and J is TRBJ2-3; 8 bases map to TRBD2. Unmatched junction bases numbered 6, after V lost 1 base and J lost 6 bases. The germline CDR1 and CDR2 sequences are MGHRA and YSYEKL. The CDR3 sequence is 15 residues long. In nucleotides, the CDR3 is TGCGCCAGCAGCCAAGGGGAGCGGGAGATGGATACGCAGTATTTT. Its protein is CASSQGEREMDTQYF.

Ten or more counts support this clonotype. The J gene is TRBJ2-7, the V gene TRBV7-2; 8 bases match TRBD2. The CDR3 has 15 amino acids. The germline CDR1 and CDR2 sequences are SGHTA and FQGNSA. V was pared by 5 bases and J by 6 bases, with 12 bases of the junction left unmatched. The DNA of the CDR3 is TGTGCCAGCAGCCCCGACAGCGGGAGTCCCCCCGAGCAGTACTTC. This sequence encodes CASSPDSGSPPEQYF.

This clonotype was found many times. The V call is TRBV27, the J call TRBJ2-7; perhaps TRBD1 as D (6 bases). With 6 bases removed from V and 2 bases from J, the gap between germline ends came to 14 bases. CDR1 MNHEY and CDR2 SMNVEV come from the germline V gene (reference sequence). The CDR3 has 14 amino acids. The CDR3 DNA reads as TGTGCCAGCAGATTTGACAGGACGGCCTACGAGCAGTACTTC. Translated: CASRFDRTAYEQYF.

This clonotype was seen at least ten times. J is TRBJ2-5 and V is TRBV7-3, with TRBD2 matching over 11 bases. The CDR3 is 15 residues long. Germline CDR1 reads SGHTA; CDR2 reads FQGTGA. With 4 bases clipped from V and 4 bases from J, the junction kept 5 bases outside the gene matches. CDR3 protein: CASSSSGTSGETQYF. The DNA of the CDR3 is TGTGCCAGCAGCTCTTCCGGGACTAGCGGAGAGACCCAGTACTTC. The variable domain in full, completed from reference TRBV7-3 and TRBJ2-5, reads GAGVSQTPSNKVTEKGKYVELRCDPISGHTALYWYRQSLGQGPEFLIYFQGTGAADDSGLPNDRFFAVRPEGSVSTLKIQRTERGDSAVYLCASSSSGTSGETQYFGPGTRLLVL.

This clonotype was seen many times. J is TRBJ2-5 and V is TRBV12-3 or TRBV12-4; 8 bases agree with TRBD2. The CDR3 is made up of 15 amino acids. The V and J ends lost 5 bases and 5 bases, in that order; junction bases with no gene match: 10. The CDR3 is CASSPGTSRGETQYF. For the CDR3, the DNA is TGTGCCAGCAGTCCCGGGACTAGTCGGGGTGAGACCCAGTACTTC.